This record looks at one T cell receptor beta chain sequence and its context. No antigen is known for it. The record originates from a study of cytomegalovirus exposure and HLA in healthy donors. The PCR used 60 Vbeta and 13 Jbeta primers. Produced via immunoSEQ multiplex PCR; TCRdb's table is partial and in-frame only. Of 200,000 or so clones in the sample, around 82% were seen once. Findings of the study overall: Indistinguishability led to the exclusion of some V segments, TRBV6-2 and TRBV6-3 included.

This CDR3 contains 13 residues. The germline V gene has CDR1 SGHVS and CDR2 FQNEAQ. The V end lost 4 bases, the J end lost 2 bases, and 8 bases lay between the germline ends. The sequenced material came from PBMCs. This TCR derives from a boy younger than 18 in good health and CMV-seronegative. The genes are TRBV7-8 and TRBJ1-1; unclear D gene. The CDR3 DNA reads as TGTGCCAGCAGCTCCAAACTAAACACTGAAGCTTTCTTT. Translation gives CASSSKLNTEAFF.